Sequencing of this TCR beta chain was carried out in a study of OX40 agonist ivuxolimab in advanced cancers. Background on the whole study: Ivuxolimab was an agonistic, fully human IgG2 monoclonal antibody directed against OX40 (CD134), a costimulatory receptor. Intravenous ivuxolimab was administered to patients every 2 weeks at six dose levels: 0.01, 0.1, 0.3, 1.5, 3 and 10 mg/kg. Of the approximately 54 dose-escalation patients, hepatocellular carcinoma was present in around 20, melanoma in approximately 15, renal cell carcinoma in 9 and head and neck cancer in 9. A male proportion of roughly 80% and a mean age of around 60 years, ranging from 23 to 79, were recorded for the dose-escalation cohort. Prior anti-PD-1, anti-PD-L1 or anti-CTLA-4 therapy was permitted, and checkpoint inhibitors had been received by roughly two fifths of dose-escalation patients. Partial responses were achieved by three dose-escalation patients, of whom one had hepatocellular carcinoma and two had cutaneous melanoma. Peripheral TCRbeta sequencing aimed to test whether ivuxolimab altered TCR sequence diversity and caused clonal T-cell expansion. The paper reports the monotherapy dose-escalation portion (N of about 51 patients) of the phase I ivuxolimab trial. The paper as a whole reports these results and caveats: In partial responders in the 0.1-3.0 mg/kg groups, normalized peripheral clonal expansion was found to be among the lowest, especially among CD8+ T cells. The antigen specificity of the peripheral T cells that underwent clonal expansion was not determined. After ivuxolimab, CD8+ T cells had more expanded clones than CD4+ T cells on average. Clonal expansion of both CD4+ and CD8+ blood T cells was observed from baseline to week 6 at doses 0.1 to 3.0 mg/kg. Low levels of normalized T-cell clonal expansion were also seen in some nonresponding patients.

Notes on this clone: This receptor's antigen is unknown. No per-base quality is available; no much larger clone lies one base away.

Genomic DNA was extracted from sorted cells for sequencing of the TCRbeta CDR3 region. The immunoSEQ Assay was used for sequencing of TCRbeta CDR3 regions. The immuneACCESS repertoire file appears here via TCRdb, limited to in-frame rearrangements. These files lack a portion of the clones; in checked studies, under half of the deficit traces to unresolved V genes, and the cause of the others is not known. The table for this sample lists approximately 10,000 clones; approximately 80% of them were counted only once. Around a fifth of the sample is in the top ten clones. The trial excluded patients who had a history of autoimmune disease or were on systemic immunosuppression. Peripheral blood for TCR sequencing was collected from all dose cohorts at baseline, on cycle 4 day 1, and on cycle 7 day 1. The samples were drawn from a first-in-human, open-label, multicenter phase I dose-escalation trial of ivuxolimab. Adults with locally advanced or metastatic melanoma, renal cell carcinoma, hepatocellular carcinoma or head and neck squamous cell carcinoma were enrolled in the trial. Before TCR sequencing, CD4+ T cells and CD8+ T cells were sorted from peripheral blood as separate populations.

Taken from cysteine to phenylalanine, the CDR3 has 14 residues. Here the CDR3 DNA is all that survives: 42 bases in frame from base 1. V and J are truncated by 6 bases and 5 bases respectively, leaving an intervening sequence of 14 bases. Looking up the germline V gene yields CDR1 MDHEN and CDR2 SYDVKM. The clonotype was recovered from an adult with an advanced solid tumor such as melanoma, head and neck, liver or kidney cancer. The V and J genes are TRBV28 and TRBJ2-1; TRBD2 is a possible D gene, resting on 6 matching bases. The source material was CD4+ or CD8+ T cells sorted from blood, sampled in a trial of the OX40 agonist ivuxolimab. The nucleotide sequence reads as follows: TGTGCCAGCAGACTGGTAGGAGGGAACAATGAGCAGTTCTTC. Its translation reads: CASRLVGGNNEQFF.